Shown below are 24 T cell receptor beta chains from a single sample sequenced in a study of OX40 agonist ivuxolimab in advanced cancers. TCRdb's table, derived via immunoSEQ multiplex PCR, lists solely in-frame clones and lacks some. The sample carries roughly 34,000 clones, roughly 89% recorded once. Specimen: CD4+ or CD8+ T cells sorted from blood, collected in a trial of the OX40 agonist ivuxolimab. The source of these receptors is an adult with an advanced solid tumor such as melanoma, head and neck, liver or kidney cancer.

The CDR3 spells CSALPYNEQFF. The CDR3 nucleotides are TGCAGCGCGTTGCCCTACAATGAGCAGTTCTTC. This rearrangement joins TRBV29-1 to TRBJ2-1, with D uncertain. V was shortened by 7 bases and J by 2 bases, with 6 bases between the two germline ends. This CDR3 is built from 11 residues. Looked up from germline, CDR1 is SQVTM and CDR2 is ANQGSEA.

CDR3: CASSLLSRPGSYNEQFF. The CDR3, as DNA: TGTGCCAGCAGTTTGCTCTCGAGACCCGGCTCCTACAATGAGCAGTTCTTC. The chain joins TRBV27 to TRBJ2-1; no firm D call. In germline, CDR1 is MNHEY, CDR2 SMNVEV (reference sequence). The CDR3 totals 17 residues. Trimming shortened V by 3 bases and J by 0 bases, and 15 bases separated the two germline ends.

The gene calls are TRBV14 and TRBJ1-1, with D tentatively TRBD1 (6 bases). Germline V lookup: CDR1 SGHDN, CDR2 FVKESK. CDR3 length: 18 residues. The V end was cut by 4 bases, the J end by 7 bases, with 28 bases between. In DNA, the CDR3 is TGTGCCAGCAGCCTTCGACGAATCTTGAATGGGGGGCAGAATGAAGCTTTCTTT. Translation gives CASSLRRILNGGQNEAFF.

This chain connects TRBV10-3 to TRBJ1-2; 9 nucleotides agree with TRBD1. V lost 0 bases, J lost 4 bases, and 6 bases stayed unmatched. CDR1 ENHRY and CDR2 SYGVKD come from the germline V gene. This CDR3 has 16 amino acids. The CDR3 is CAISESMGTGSYGYTF. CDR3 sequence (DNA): TGTGCCATCAGTGAGTCAATGGGGACAGGGAGCTATGGCTACACCTTC.

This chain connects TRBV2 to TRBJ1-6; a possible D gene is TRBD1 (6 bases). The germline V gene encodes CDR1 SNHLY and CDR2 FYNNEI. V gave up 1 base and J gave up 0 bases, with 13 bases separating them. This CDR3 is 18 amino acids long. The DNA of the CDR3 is TGTGCCAGCAGTGAAGATCCACCGGACAGCTCCTATAATTCACCCCTCCACTTT. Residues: CASSEDPPDSSYNSPLHF.

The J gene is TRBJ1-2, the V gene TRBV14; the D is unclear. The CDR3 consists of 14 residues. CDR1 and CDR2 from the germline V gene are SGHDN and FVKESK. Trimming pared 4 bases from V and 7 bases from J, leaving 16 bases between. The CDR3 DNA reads TGTGCCAGCAGCCCCCCGGGCCGGGCCGGTGGCTACACCTTC. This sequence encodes CASSPPGRAGGYTF. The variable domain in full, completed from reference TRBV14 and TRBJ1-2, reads EAGVTQFPSHSVIEKGQTVTLRCDPISGHDNLYWYRRVMGKEIKFLLHFVKESKQDESGMPNNRFLAERTGGTYSTLKVQPAELEDSGVYFCASSPPGRAGGYTFGSGTRLTVV.

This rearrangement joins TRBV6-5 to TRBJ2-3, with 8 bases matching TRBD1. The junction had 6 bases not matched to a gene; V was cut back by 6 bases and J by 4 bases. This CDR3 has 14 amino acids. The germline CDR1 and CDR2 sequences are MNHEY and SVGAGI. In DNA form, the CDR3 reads TGTGCCAGCAGGAGCCGGACAGGGTCAGATACGCAGTATTTT. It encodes CASRSRTGSDTQYF.

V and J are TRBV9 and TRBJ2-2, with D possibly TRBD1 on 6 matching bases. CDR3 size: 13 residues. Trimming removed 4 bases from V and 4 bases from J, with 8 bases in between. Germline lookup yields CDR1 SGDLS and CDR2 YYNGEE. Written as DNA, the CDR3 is TGTGCCAGCAGCTCCAGGGGCACCGGGGAGCTGTTTTTT. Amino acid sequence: CASSSRGTGELFF.

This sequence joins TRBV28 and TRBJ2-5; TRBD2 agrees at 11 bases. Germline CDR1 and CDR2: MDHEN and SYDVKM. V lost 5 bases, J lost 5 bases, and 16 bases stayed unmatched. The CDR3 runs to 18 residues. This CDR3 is CASSLIPLAGGGRETQYF. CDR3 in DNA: TGTGCCAGCAGTCTTATCCCCTTAGCGGGAGGGGGCCGTGAGACCCAGTACTTC.

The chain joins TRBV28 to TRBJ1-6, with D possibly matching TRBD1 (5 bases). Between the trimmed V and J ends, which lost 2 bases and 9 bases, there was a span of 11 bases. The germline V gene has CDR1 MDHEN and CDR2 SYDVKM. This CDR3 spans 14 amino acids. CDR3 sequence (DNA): TGTGCCAGCAGTTTAAGGGGCGGGGTTTCACCCCTCCACTTT. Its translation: CASSLRGGVSPLHF.

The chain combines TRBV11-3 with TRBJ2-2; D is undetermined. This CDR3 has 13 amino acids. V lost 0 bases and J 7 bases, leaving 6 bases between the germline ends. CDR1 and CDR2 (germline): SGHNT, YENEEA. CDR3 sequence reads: CASSLESRGELFF. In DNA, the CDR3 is TGTGCCAGCAGCTTAGAAAGTCGCGGGGAGCTGTTTTTT.

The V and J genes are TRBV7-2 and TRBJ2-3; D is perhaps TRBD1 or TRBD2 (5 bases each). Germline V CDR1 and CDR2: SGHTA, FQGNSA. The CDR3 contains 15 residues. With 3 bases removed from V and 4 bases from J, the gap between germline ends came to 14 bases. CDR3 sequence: CASSLRVGAADTQYF. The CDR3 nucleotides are TGTGCCAGCAGCTTGAGGGTCGGGGCTGCAGATACGCAGTATTTT. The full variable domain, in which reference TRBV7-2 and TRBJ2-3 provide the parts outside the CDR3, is GAGVSQSPSNKVTEKGKDVELRCDPISGHTALYWYRQSLGQGLEFLIYFQGNSAPDKSGLPSDRFSAERTGGSVSTLTIQRTQQEDSAVYLCASSLRVGAADTQYFGPGTRLTVL.

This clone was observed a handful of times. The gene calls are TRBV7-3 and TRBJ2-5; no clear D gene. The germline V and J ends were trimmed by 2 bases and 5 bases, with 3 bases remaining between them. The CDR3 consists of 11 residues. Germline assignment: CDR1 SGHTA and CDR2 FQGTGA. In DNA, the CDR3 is TGTGCCAGCAGCTTATCGGAGACCCAGTACTTC. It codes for CASSLSETQYF.

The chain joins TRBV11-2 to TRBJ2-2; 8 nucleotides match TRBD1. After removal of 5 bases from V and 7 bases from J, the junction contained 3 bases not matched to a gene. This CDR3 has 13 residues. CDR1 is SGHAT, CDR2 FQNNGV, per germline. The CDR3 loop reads CASSRTGNGELFF. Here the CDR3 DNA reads TGTGCCAGCAGCAGGACAGGGAACGGGGAGCTGTTTTTT.

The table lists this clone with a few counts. The CDR3 region is CASSLGDRGLYNEQFF. The CDR3, as DNA: TGCGCCAGCAGCTTGGGGGACAGGGGCTTATACAATGAGCAGTTCTTC. The rearrangement links TRBV5-1 to TRBJ2-1; 10 bases are a match to TRBD1. This CDR3 region has 16 residues. Germline CDR1 reads SGHRS; CDR2 reads YFSETQ. V lost 0 bases to trimming and J lost 4 bases; unmatched junction nucleotides: 4.

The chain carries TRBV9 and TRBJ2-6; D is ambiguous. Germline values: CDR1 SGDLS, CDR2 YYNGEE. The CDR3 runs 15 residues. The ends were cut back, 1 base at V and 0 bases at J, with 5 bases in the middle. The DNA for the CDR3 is TGTGCCAGCAGCGTATTGGGCTCTGGGGCCAACGTCCTGACTTTC. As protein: CASSVLGSGANVLTF.

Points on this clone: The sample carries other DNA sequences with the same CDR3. The CDR3 DNA follows: TGCGCCAGCAGCCCTGGAGGTCGAGGGGGGGGGCGTGAGCAGTTCTTC. Amino acids: CASSPGGRGGGREQFF. The J gene is TRBJ2-1, the V gene TRBV4-1, with D possibly TRBD2 on 7 matching bases. The V and J ends lost 4 bases and 9 bases respectively, with 22 bases between them. From germline, CDR1 is MGHRA and CDR2 YSYEKL. This CDR3 has 16 residues.

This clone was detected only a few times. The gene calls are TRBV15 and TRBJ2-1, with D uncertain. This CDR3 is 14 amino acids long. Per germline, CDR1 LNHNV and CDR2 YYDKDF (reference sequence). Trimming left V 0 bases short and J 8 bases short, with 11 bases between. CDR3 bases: TGTGCCACCAGCAGAGATCCAGCCCGGGATGAGCAGTTCTTC. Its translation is CATSRDPARDEQFF.

The CDR3 spells CASSQDSRFRADTIYF. The CDR3 DNA is TGCGCCAGCAGCCAAGATTCAAGATTCAGGGCAGACACCATATATTTT. The rearrangement joins TRBV4-1 to TRBJ1-3; perhaps TRBD1 as D (5 bases). CDR3 size: 16 residues. V was pared by 0 bases and J by 8 bases, with 17 bases between. Germline CDR1 is MGHRA and CDR2 is YSYEKL.

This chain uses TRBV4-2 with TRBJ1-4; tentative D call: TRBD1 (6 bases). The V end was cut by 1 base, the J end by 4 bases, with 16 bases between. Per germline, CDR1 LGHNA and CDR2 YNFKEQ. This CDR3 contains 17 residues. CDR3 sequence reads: CASSQVRGPDSNEKLFF. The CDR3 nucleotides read TGTGCCAGCAGCCAAGTCAGGGGCCCGGACAGTAATGAAAAACTGTTTTTT.

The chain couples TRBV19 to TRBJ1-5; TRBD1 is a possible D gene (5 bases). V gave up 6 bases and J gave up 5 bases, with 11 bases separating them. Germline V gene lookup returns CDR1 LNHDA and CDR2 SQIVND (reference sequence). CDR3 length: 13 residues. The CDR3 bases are TGTGCCAGTAGCAGACAGCCCGATCAGCCCCAGCATTTT. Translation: CASSRQPDQPQHF.

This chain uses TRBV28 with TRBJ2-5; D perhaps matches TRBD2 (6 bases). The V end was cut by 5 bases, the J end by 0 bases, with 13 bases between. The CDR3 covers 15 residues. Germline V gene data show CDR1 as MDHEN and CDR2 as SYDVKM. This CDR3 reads CASSGGDVYQETQYF. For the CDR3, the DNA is TGTGCCAGCAGTGGAGGGGATGTGTACCAAGAGACCCAGTACTTC.

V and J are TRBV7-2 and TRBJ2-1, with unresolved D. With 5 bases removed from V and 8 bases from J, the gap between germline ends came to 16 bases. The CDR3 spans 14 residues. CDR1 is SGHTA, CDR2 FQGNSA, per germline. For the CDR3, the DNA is TGTGCCAGCAGCCTCCAGTATTCCGGAGATGAGCAGTTCTTC. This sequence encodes CASSLQYSGDEQFF.

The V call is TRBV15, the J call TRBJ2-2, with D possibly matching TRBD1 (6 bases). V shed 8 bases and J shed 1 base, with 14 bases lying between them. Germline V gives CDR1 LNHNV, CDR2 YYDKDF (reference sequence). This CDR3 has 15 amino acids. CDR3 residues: CATSQGHLNTGELFF. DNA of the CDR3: TGTGCCACCTCTCAGGGACACCTGAACACCGGGGAGCTGTTTTTT.